This entry describes one T cell receptor (beta chain). The sample comes from a study of blood T cell repertoires in COVID-19. Study-wide background: T cells, B-cell-depleted T cells, or PBMCs supplied cDNA or gDNA.

TCRdb keeps only in-frame clones here, not all; method: immunoSEQ multiplex PCR. The data hold approximately 86,000 clones, with 80% to 90% observed a single time. Germline V gene lookup returns CDR1 SGHAT and CDR2 FQNNGV. This CDR3 has 11 residues. Trimming pared 5 bases from V and 11 bases from J, leaving 10 bases between. The receptor's source is a man aged 45-65 years with acute or convalescent COVID-19. The sample comprised peripheral blood. The chain combines TRBV11-2 with TRBJ1-5; the D is unclear. Written as DNA, the CDR3 is TGTGCCAGCAGCCCGTTGGGAGCCCAGCATTTT. Translation gives CASSPLGAQHF.